This T cell receptor (beta chain) originates from a study of beta chain features in type 1 diabetes. General observations from the study: Type 1 diabetes patients had VDJ junctions that carried fewer insertions and more deletions. People with Type 1 diabetes carried modestly yet significantly shorter TCRB CDR3s in all four CD4+ subsets. Cells that show high TCR expression could be over-represented by cDNA sequencing.

All of the isolated RNA was reverse transcribed, so expressed TCRB transcripts were sequenced. Generated by immunoSEQ multiplex PCR, the TCRdb table keeps only in-frame clones and is missing some. The sample records about 660,000 clones, roughly an eighth being singletons. With regard to this clone: Its antigen is undetermined. Sequence at one end of the junction differs from germline and may be a read error.

The CDR3 extends over 12 amino acids. Germline loops: CDR1 SEHNR, CDR2 FQNEAQ (reference sequence). Based on CD45RO/CCR7/CD25/CD127/CD95/CD27, CD4+ regulatory, stem cell-like memory, naive and central memory cells were sorted. Populations isolated by sorting all had purity greater than 98%. The chain is built from TRBV7-9 and TRBJ2-4, with a tentative D call TRBD1 (6 bases). The sequenced sample was naive CD4+ T cells from blood. The sequence came from a man aged 18-30 years with type 1 diabetes. The chain's CDR3 is CASSSASLRGNF. Written as DNA, the CDR3 is TGTGCCAGCAGCTCAGCGTCCCTCAGGGGAAACTTC.